This entry is about one T cell receptor (beta chain). Its antigen is not known. The junction had 5 bases not matched to a gene; V was cut back by 3 bases and J by 1 base. CDR3 length: 15 residues. In germline, CDR1 is SGHDN, CDR2 FVKESK. Time point specified: persistent/refractory GD, antithyroid drugs over 5 years with positive TRAb. Preparation of the TCR library used RNA extracted from PBMCs. iRepertoire HTBI primers and Arm-PCR of CDR3 regions built TCR beta libraries. TCRdb called the multiplex PCR reads again in MiXCR, with one record for every CDR3 protein. The sample has around 500,000 distinct CDR3 sequences, about a fifth seen once. The source of the sample is a study of regulatory T cells in long-lasting Graves disease. Study results and limitations: Newly diagnosed Graves' patients had higher TCR diversity than persistent ones.

The sequenced sample was peripheral blood mononuclear cells (PBMCs), obtained when the disease was refractory, from a patient treated with antithyroid drugs. This TCR came from a female donor with Graves disease. The chain is built from TRBV14 and TRBJ1-1; 7 nucleotides line up with TRBD1. CDR3 bases: TGTGCCAGCAGCCAGATACAGGGGCAGAACACTGAAGCTTTCTTT. It translates to CASSQIQGQNTEAFF. The full variable domain, with the rest looked up from reference TRBV14 and TRBJ1-1, is EAGVTQFPSHSVIEKGQTVTLRCDPISGHDNLYWYRRVMGKEIKFLLHFVKESKQDESGMPNNRFLAERTGGTYSTLKVQPAELEDSGVYFCASSQIQGQNTEAFFGQGTRLTVV.